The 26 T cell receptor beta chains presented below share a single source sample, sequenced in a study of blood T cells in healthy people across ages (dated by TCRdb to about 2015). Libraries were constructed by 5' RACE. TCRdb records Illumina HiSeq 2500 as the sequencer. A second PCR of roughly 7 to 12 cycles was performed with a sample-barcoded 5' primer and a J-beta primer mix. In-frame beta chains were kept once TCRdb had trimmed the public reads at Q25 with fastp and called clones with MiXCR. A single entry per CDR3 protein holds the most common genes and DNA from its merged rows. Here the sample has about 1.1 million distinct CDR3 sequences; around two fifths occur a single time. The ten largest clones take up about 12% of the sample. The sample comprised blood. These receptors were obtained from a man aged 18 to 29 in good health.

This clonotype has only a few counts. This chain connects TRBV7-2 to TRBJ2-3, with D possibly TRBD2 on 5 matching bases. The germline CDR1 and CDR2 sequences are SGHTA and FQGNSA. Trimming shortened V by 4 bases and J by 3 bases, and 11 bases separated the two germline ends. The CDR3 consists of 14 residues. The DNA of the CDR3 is TGTGCCAGCAGCTCCACACCGGGGACAGATACGCAGTATTTT. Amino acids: CASSSTPGTDTQYF.

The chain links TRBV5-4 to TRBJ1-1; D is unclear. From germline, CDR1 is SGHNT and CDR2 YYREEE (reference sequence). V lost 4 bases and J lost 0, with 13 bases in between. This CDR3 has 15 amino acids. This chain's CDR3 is CASSPQLQMNTEAFF. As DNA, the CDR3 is TGTGCCAGCAGCCCGCAGTTACAGATGAACACTGAAGCTTTCTTT.

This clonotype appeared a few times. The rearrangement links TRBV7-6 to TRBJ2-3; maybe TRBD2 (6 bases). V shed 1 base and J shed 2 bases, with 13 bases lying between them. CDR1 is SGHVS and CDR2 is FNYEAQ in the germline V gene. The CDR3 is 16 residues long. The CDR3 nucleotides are TGTGCCAGCAGCTTAGTGTCCGGGGGTATCACAGATACGCAGTATTTT. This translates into CASSLVSGGITDTQYF.

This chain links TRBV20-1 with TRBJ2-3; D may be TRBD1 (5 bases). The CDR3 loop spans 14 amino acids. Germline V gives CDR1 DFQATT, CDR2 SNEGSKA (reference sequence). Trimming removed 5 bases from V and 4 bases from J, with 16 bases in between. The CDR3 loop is CSALQQARADTQYF. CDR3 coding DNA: TGCAGTGCTCTTCAACAGGCTCGCGCAGATACGCAGTATTTT.

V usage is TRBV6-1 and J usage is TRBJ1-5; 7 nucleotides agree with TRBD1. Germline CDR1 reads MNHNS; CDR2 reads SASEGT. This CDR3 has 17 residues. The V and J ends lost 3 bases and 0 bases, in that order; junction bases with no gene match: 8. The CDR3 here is CASSDRGTANSNQPQHF. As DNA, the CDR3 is TGTGCCAGCAGTGACCGGGGGACAGCAAATAGCAATCAGCCCCAGCATTTT.

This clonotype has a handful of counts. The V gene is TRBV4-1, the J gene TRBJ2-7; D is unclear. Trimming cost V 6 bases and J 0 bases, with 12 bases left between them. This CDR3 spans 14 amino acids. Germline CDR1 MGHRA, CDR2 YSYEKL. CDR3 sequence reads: CASRVASSSYEQYF. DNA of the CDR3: TGCGCCAGCAGAGTCGCGTCGAGCTCCTACGAGCAGTACTTC.

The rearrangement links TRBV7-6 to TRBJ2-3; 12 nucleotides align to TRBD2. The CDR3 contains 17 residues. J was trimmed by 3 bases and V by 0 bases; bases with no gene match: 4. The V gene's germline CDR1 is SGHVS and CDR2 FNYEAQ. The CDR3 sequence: CASSLASSGGATDTQYF. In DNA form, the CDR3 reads TGTGCCAGCAGCTTAGCCTCTAGCGGGGGGGCTACAGATACGCAGTATTTT.

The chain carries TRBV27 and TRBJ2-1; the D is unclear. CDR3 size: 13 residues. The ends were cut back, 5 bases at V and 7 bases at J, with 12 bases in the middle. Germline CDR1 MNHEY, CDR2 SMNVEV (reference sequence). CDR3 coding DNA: TGTGCCAGCAGTATAAGCCACCGTAATGAGCAGTTCTTC. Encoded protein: CASSISHRNEQFF.

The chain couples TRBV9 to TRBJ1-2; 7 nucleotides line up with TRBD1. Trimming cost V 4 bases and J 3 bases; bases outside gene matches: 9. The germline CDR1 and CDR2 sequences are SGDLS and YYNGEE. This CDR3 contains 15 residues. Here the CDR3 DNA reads TGTGCCAGCAGCCCCCGGGACAGAGACTACTATGGCTACACCTTC. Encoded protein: CASSPRDRDYYGYTF.

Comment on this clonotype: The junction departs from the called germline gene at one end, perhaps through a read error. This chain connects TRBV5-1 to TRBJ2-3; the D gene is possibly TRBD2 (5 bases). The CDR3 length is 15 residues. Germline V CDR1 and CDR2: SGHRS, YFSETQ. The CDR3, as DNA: TGCACCAGCAGCCTCGAGGGAATTAGCACAGATACGCAGTATTTT. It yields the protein CTSSLEGISTDTQYF.

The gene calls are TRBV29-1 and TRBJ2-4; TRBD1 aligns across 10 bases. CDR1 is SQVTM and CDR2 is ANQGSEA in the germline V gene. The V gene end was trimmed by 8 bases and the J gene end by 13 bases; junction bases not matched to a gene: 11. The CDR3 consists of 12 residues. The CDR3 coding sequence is TGCAGCCCTGGGACAGGGGACAATGAGCAGTACTTC. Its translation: CSPGTGDNEQYF.

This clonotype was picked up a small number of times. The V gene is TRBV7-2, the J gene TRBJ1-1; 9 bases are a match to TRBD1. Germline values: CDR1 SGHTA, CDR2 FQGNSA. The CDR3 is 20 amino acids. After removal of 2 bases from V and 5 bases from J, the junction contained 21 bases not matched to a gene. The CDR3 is CASSLSHPPGTGSSGTEAFF. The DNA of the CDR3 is TGTGCCAGCAGCTTAAGCCATCCACCCGGGACAGGGTCTTCGGGGACTGAAGCTTTCTTT.

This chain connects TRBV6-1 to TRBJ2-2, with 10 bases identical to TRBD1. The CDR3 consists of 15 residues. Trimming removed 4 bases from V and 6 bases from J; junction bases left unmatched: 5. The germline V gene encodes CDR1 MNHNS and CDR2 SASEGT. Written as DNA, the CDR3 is TGTGCCAGCAGTGCAGACAGGGGGCGGGCCGGGGAGCTGTTTTTT. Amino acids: CASSADRGRAGELFF.

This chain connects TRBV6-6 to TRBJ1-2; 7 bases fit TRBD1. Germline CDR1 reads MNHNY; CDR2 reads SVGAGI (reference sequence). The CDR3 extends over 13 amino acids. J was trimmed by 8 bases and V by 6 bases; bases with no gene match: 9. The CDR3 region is CASSSDREEGYTF. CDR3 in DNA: TGTGCCAGCAGCTCAGACAGGGAAGAAGGCTACACCTTC.

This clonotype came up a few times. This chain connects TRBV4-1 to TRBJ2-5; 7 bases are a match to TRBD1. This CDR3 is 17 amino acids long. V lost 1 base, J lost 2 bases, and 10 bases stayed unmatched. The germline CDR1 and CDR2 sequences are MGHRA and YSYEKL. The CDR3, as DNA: TGCGCCAGCAGCCAAGTCGAAACAGGGGCCGGACAAGAGACCCAGTACTTC. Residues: CASSQVETGAGQETQYF.

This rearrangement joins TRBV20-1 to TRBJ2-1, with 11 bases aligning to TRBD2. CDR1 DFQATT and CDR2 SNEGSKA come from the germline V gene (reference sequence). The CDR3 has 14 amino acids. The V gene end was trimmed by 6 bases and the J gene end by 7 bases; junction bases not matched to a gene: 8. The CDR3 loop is CSANSGGAGNEQFF. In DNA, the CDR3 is TGCAGTGCCAATAGCGGGGGGGCTGGGAATGAGCAGTTCTTC.

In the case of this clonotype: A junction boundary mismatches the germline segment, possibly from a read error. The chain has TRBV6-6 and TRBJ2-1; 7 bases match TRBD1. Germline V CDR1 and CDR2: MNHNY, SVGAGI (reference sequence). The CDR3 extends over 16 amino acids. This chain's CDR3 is CASSFSRGLAYNEQFF. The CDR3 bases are TGTGCTAGCAGTTTTTCGAGGGGGCTAGCCTACAATGAGCAGTTCTTC.

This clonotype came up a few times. The CDR3 loop is CASSSTSGTGGNYGYTF. As DNA, the CDR3 is TGTGCCAGCAGCTCTACTTCTGGGACAGGGGGTAACTATGGCTACACCTTC. The gene calls are TRBV7-2 and TRBJ1-2, with 11 bases identical to TRBD1. CDR1 is SGHTA and CDR2 is FQGNSA in the germline V gene. The CDR3 has 17 amino acids. V was pared by 4 bases and J by 1 base, with 8 bases of the junction left unmatched.

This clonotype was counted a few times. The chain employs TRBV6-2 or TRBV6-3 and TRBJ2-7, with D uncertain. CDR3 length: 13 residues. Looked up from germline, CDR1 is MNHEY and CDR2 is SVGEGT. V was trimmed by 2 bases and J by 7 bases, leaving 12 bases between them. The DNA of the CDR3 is TGTGCCAGCAGTTACCCCCGAGTAGGGGAGCAGTACTTC. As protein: CASSYPRVGEQYF.

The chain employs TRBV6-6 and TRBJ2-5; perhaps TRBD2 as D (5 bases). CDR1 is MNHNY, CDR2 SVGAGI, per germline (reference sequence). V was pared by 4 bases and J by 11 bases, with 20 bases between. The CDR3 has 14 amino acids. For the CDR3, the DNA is TGTGCCAGCAGTTTGCCGGGGTCGAACAATGAGCAGTACTTC. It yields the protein CASSLPGSNNEQYF.

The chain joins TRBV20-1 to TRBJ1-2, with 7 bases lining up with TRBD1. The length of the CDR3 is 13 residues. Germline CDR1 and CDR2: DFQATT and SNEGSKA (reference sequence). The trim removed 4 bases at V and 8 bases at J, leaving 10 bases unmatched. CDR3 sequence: CSATGGITGGYTF. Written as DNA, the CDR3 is TGCAGTGCTACAGGGGGGATAACGGGAGGCTACACCTTC.

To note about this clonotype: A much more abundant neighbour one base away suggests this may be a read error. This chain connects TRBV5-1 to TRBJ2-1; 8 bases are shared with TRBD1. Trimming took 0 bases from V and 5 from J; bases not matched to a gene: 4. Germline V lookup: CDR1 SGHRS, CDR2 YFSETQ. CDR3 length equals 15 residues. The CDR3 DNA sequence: TGCGCCAGCAGCTTGGGGACAGGGTGGCACAATGAGCAGTTCTTC. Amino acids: CASSLGTGWHNEQFF.

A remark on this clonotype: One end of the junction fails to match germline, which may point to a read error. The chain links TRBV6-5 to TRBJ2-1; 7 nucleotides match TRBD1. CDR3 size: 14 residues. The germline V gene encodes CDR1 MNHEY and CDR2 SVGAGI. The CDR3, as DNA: TGTGCCGGCAGCCGGGACAGTGGCAGGGATGAGCAGTTCTTC. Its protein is CAGSRDSGRDEQFF.

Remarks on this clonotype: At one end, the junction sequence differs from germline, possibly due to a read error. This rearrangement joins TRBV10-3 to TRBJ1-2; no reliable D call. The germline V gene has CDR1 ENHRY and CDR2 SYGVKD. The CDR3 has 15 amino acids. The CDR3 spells CAISGALRSPYGYTF. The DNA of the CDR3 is TGTGCCATCAGTGGGGCCCTCAGGTCCCCCTATGGATACACCTTC.

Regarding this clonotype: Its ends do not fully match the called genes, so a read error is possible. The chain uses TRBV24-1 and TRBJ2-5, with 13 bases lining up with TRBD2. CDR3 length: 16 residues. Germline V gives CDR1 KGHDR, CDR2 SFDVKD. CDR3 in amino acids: CTTSDGGLAGYNEQYF. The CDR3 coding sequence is TGTACCACCAGTGACGGGGGACTAGCGGGATACAATGAGCAGTACTTC.

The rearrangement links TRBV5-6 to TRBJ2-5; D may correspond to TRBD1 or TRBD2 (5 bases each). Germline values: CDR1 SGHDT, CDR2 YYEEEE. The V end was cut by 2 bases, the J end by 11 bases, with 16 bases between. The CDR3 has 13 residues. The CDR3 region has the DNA TGTGCCAGCAGCTTTTTGGTATTAGGGGAGCAGTACTTC. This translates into CASSFLVLGEQYF. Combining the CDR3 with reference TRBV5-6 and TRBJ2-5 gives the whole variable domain DAGVTQSPTHLIKTRGQQVTLRCSPKSGHDTVSWYQQALGQGPQFIFQYYEEEERQRGNFPDRFSGHQFPNYSSELNVNALLLGDSALYLCASSFLVLGEQYFGPGTRLLVL.